One sample yielded the 7 T cell receptor beta chains listed below, sequenced in a study of T cell responses to AZD1222 COVID-19 vaccine. Generated by immunoSEQ multiplex PCR, the TCRdb table keeps only in-frame clones and is missing some. The sample contains just under 95,000 clones, approximately 91% of which appear only once. The sequences come from peripheral blood, collected on day 0 of AZD1222 vaccination. All receptors come from an adult in good health.

The genes are TRBV7-2 and TRBJ1-5; D possibly corresponds to TRBD1 (5 bases). V was trimmed by 3 bases and J by 4 bases, leaving 10 bases between them. The CDR3 consists of 14 residues. Germline values: CDR1 SGHTA, CDR2 FQGNSA. The chain's CDR3 is CASSFGDFNQPQHF. The DNA of the CDR3 is TGTGCCAGCAGCTTTGGGGACTTTAATCAGCCCCAGCATTTT. The variable domain in full, with the rest retrieved from reference TRBV7-2 and TRBJ1-5, is GAGVSQSPSNKVTEKGKDVELRCDPISGHTALYWYRQSLGQGLEFLIYFQGNSAPDKSGLPSDRFSAERTGGSVSTLTIQRTQQEDSAVYLCASSFGDFNQPQHFGDGTRLSIL.

The chain links TRBV4-1 to TRBJ2-1; possibly TRBD2 for D (7 bases). Germline CDR1 is MGHRA and CDR2 is YSYEKL. Trimming took 3 bases from V and 0 from J, leaving 9 bases between them. There are 15 residues in the CDR3. Here the CDR3 reads CASSHRGASYNEQFF. The CDR3 coding sequence is TGCGCCAGCAGCCATCGGGGGGCCTCCTACAATGAGCAGTTCTTC.

This chain connects TRBV6-5 to TRBJ1-5; maybe TRBD1 (5 bases). Germline values: CDR1 MNHEY, CDR2 SVGAGI. CDR3 length: 13 residues. V dropped 8 bases and J dropped 0 bases, with 8 bases sitting between them. The chain's CDR3 is CASGDGSNQPQHF. CDR3 coding DNA: TGTGCCAGCGGGGACGGTAGCAATCAGCCCCAGCATTTT.

This chain connects TRBV27 to TRBJ2-2, with no clear D. V was clipped by 6 bases and J by 7 bases, with 12 bases between them. The CDR3 is made up of 13 amino acids. Germline-derived CDR1 and CDR2 are MNHEY and SMNVEV (reference sequence). The CDR3 DNA is TGTGCCAGCAGATCGGTCTATCTCGGGGAGCTGTTTTTT. This codes for CASRSVYLGELFF.

The rearrangement joins TRBV7-9 to TRBJ1-4; possible D gene TRBD1, 6 bases. In germline, CDR1 is SEHNR, CDR2 FQNEAQ (reference sequence). This CDR3 has 14 residues. Trimming left V 3 bases short and J 8 bases short, with 13 bases between. CDR3 nucleotides: TGTGCCAGCAGCTTCGACAGGTTCGGCGAAAAACTGTTTTTT. Encoded protein: CASSFDRFGEKLFF.

The V call is TRBV2, the J call TRBJ1-6; D is uncertain. CDR3 length: 14 amino acids. The germline V gene has CDR1 SNHLY and CDR2 FYNNEI. The V end was cut by 2 bases, the J end by 8 bases, with 10 bases between. The chain's CDR3 is CASSEIDKDSPLHF. CDR3 sequence (DNA): TGTGCCAGCAGTGAAATTGACAAGGATTCACCCCTCCACTTT.

The chain is built from TRBV7-9 and TRBJ1-1; D remains ambiguous. V was cut by 6 bases and J by 11 bases, with 19 bases left in between. The CDR3 is made up of 13 amino acids. Germline CDR1 and CDR2: SEHNR and FQNEAQ (reference sequence). In nucleotides, the CDR3 is TGTGCCAGCAGACGCGACGCGGGCCAGGTCGCTTTCTTT. Translated: CASRRDAGQVAFF.